This T cell receptor (beta chain) was captured in a study of T cells in Graves' hyperthyroidism and ophthalmopathy. Study observations and caveats: Blood also contained most expanded thyroid clonotypes above 0.001. The model identified upcoming ophthalmopathy a median approximately six months ahead of onset.

Amplification of TCR beta CDR3 regions was performed using RNA transcripts as template. The HTBI primer set drove a first-round RT-PCR of the TCR CDR3. TCRdb used MiXCR to reprocess the multiplex PCR reads, holding one entry per CDR3 protein. The sample comprises some 300,000 distinct CDR3 sequences, less than 15% of which are singletons, and 7% to 8.5% rests with the top ten. The PBMCs were taken from around 9 ml of fresh peripheral blood. Germline V gene sequence: CDR1 DFQATT, CDR2 SNEGSKA (reference sequence). V was shortened by 5 bases and J by 3 bases, with 11 bases between the two germline ends. The CDR3 contains 13 residues. This clonotype was detected ten times or more. Its antigen is not identified.

The clonotype comes from a woman younger than 45 with Graves' hyperthyroidism that later progressed to Graves' ophthalmopathy. What was sequenced was blood. This sequence joins TRBV20-1 and TRBJ1-3; a weak D match, TRBD1 (5 bases). CDR3 coding DNA: TGCAGTGCTGCCCGGGACTATGGAAACACCATATATTTT. Amino acid sequence: CSAARDYGNTIYF.